This T cell receptor (beta chain) comes out of a study of cytomegalovirus exposure and HLA in healthy donors. Across the whole study: Among the roughly 400 genotyped donors, over 70% were placed in the Caucasian-associated ancestry cluster. Findings and caveats of the study: Data from an earlier analysis indicated that most TCR beta V segments were productive either about 90% or about 30% of the time.

As to this clone: Its antigen is as yet unknown.

Trimming at V came to 1 base and at J to 5 bases, leaving 5 bases not matched to a gene. The CDR3 sequence is 14 residues long. CDR1 SGHVS and CDR2 FNYEAQ come from the germline V gene. The PCR was carried out with 60 Vbeta primers and 13 Jbeta primers. TCRdb's table, derived via immunoSEQ multiplex PCR, lists solely in-frame clones and lacks some. The sample records some 250,000 clones, around 81% being singletons. Sequenced sample: PBMCs. The chain combines TRBV7-6 with TRBJ2-7, with 7 bases matching TRBD2. The TCR sequence derives from an older woman in good health and CMV-seropositive. CDR3 bases: TGTGCCAGCAGCTTAGTAGGGAGGGACGACGAGCAGTACTTC. Protein product: CASSLVGRDDEQYF.